This T cell receptor delta chain comes out of a study of Vδ1+ human thymocytes. Study results and caveats: Thymic TRG and TRD repertoires appeared highly polyclonal. Bulk data may be misread because of unexpected Vdelta2 sequences. Roughly 22% of thymic delta-chain sequences were Vdelta2, with few Vdelta3, unlike blood Vdelta1+ controls.

Vdelta1+ thymocyte sorts reached between roughly 97% and 99.6% purity. The template was reverse-transcribed extracted RNA. CDR3 amplicons came from multiplex PCR with pooled V-gene forward and constant-region reverse primers. TCRdb made new clone calls on the multiplex PCR reads using CATT. The sample holds tens of thousands of delta-chain clones, 6.5% to 10% seen once. With respect to this clone: What it binds is not known.

Trimming took 4 bases from V and 6 from J, leaving 36 bases between them. The CDR3 has 21 residues. Per the germline V gene, CDR1 is TSWWSYY and CDR2 is QGS. The receptor's source is a child less than two years old who had congenital heart surgery. Specimen: Vdelta1+ gamma-delta thymocytes from the thymus. Subset of the sample: FACS-sorted CD3+ TCRalphabeta- TCRVdelta1+ TCRVdelta2- thymocytes. V and J are TRDV1 and TRDJ1; perhaps TRDD2 as D (9 bases). CDR3 sequence (DNA): TGTGCTCTTGGGGTCCGGCTCCTTCCTACGGGATACTGGGGGCCCTCCTATAAACTCATCTTT. As protein: CALGVRLLPTGYWGPSYKLIF.